These 14 T cell receptor beta chains came from one sample sequenced in a study of neurological immune-mediated disorders. TCRdb re-called the 5' RACE reads with MiXCR, one entry per CDR3 protein. The sample comprises about 80,000 distinct CDR3 sequences, over 4.5% of which are singletons, and over 6.5% rests with the top ten. Time point given: longitudinal time-point 2. Sequencing was performed on PBMCs. The receptors here all came from a woman aged 60-75 years with multiple sclerosis.

This clonotype was counted ten times or more. The V call is TRBV20-1, the J call TRBJ1-2, with D perhaps TRBD1 (5 bases). V was shortened by 5 bases and J by 1 base, with 14 bases between the two germline ends. The CDR3 runs 14 residues. Germline-derived CDR1 and CDR2 are DFQATT and SNEGSKA (reference sequence). The CDR3 here is CSAPRGGGNYGYTF. The CDR3 DNA reads TGCAGTGCTCCCCGGGGGGGGGGTAACTATGGCTACACCTTC.

This clonotype was seen many times. The chain combines TRBV12-3 or TRBV12-4 with TRBJ1-1; D is undetermined. The CDR3 loop spans 13 amino acids. Trimming took 2 bases from V and 4 from J, leaving 8 bases between them. The CDR3 sequence is CASSLPGPTEAFF. CDR3 DNA: TGTGCCAGCAGTTTACCCGGGCCCACTGAAGCTTTCTTT.

In DNA, the CDR3 is TGTGCCAGCAGCTTGGCCGTTTCTAGCGGGGTCCAAGAGACCCAGTACTTC. It encodes CASSLAVSSGVQETQYF. This sequence joins TRBV5-5 and TRBJ2-5, with TRBD2 matching 9 bases. This CDR3 comprises 17 residues. The trim removed 0 bases at V and 1 base at J, leaving 7 bases unmatched. Germline V lookup: CDR1 SGHKS, CDR2 YYEKEE (reference sequence). Complete variable domain (other parts from reference TRBV5-5 and TRBJ2-5): DAGVTQSPTHLIKTRGQQVTLRCSPISGHKSVSWYQQVLGQGPQFIFQYYEKEERGRGNFPDRFSARQFPNYSSELNVNALLLGDSALYLCASSLAVSSGVQETQYFGPGTRLLVL.

This clonotype was recorded at least ten times. V and J are TRBV20-1 and TRBJ2-7; 10 nucleotides line up with TRBD1. CDR1 is DFQATT and CDR2 is SNEGSKA in the germline V gene (reference sequence). V gave up 5 bases and J gave up 7 bases; unmatched junction bases: 11. This CDR3 has 14 amino acids. The chain's CDR3 is CSAWTGGNPKEQYF. The CDR3 DNA reads TGCAGTGCTTGGACAGGGGGTAATCCTAAGGAGCAGTACTTC.

The sample holds many counts of this clonotype. V and J are TRBV5-5 and TRBJ2-7; D gene ambiguous. Germline-derived CDR1 and CDR2 are SGHKS and YYEKEE (reference sequence). The V and J ends lost 0 bases and 0 bases respectively, with 10 bases between them. This CDR3 spans 15 amino acids. CDR3 in DNA: TGTGCCAGCAGCTTGGAGACCCAGAGCTCCTACGAGCAGTACTTC. Protein sequence: CASSLETQSSYEQYF.

In this sample, this clonotype turned up a few times. The V and J genes are TRBV19 and TRBJ1-4, with TRBD1 identical over 8 bases. This CDR3 has 16 amino acids. The germline V gene encodes CDR1 LNHDA and CDR2 SQIVND (reference sequence). The V segment lost 0 bases and the J segment 7 bases; nucleotides outside the gene matches: 7. CDR3 sequence reads: CASSIDRDRRLEKLFF. The CDR3 DNA sequence: TGTGCCAGTAGTATAGACCGGGACAGGAGACTTGAAAAACTGTTTTTT.

This clonotype was seen repeatedly, ten times or more. J is TRBJ2-4 and V is TRBV7-9, with TRBD1 matching 8 bases. Germline CDR1 is SEHNR and CDR2 is FQNEAQ (reference sequence). The CDR3 length is 13 residues. Trimming at V came to 3 bases and at J to 10 bases, leaving 5 bases not matched to a gene. The CDR3 nucleotides read TGTGCCAGCAGCTTTGACAGGGGTCGTATTCAGTACTTC. This encodes CASSFDRGRIQYF.

The table lists this clonotype with many counts. The chain carries TRBV7-9 and TRBJ2-2; D gene uncertain. The germline gives CDR1 SEHNR, CDR2 FQNEAQ (reference sequence). With 4 bases removed from V and 10 bases from J, the gap between germline ends came to 10 bases. The CDR3 is made up of 12 amino acids. In DNA, the CDR3 is TGTGCCAGCAGCTACCCTCGCTTGGAGCTGTTTTTT. The encoded protein is CASSYPRLELFF.

This clonotype was counted at least ten times. J is TRBJ2-5 and V is TRBV5-5; 7 nucleotides agree with TRBD1. In germline, CDR1 is SGHKS, CDR2 YYEKEE (reference sequence). V trimming: 4 bases; J trimming: 12 bases; junction bases outside the gene matches: 3. The CDR3 loop spans 10 amino acids. CDR3 DNA sequence: TGTGCCAGCAGCGGAGACAGGGAGTACTTC. As protein: CASSGDREYF.

There are many counts of this clonotype. V and J are TRBV10-3 and TRBJ1-1; 7 bases are shared with TRBD1. This CDR3 has 17 residues. Germline V lookup: CDR1 ENHRY, CDR2 SYGVKD. J was trimmed by 3 bases and V by 7 bases; bases with no gene match: 17. The CDR3 spells CAITVGTVYKSDTEAFF. The CDR3, as DNA: TGTGCCATCACAGTCGGGACAGTGTATAAGTCGGACACTGAAGCTTTCTTT.

This clonotype occurred many times. This chain uses TRBV28 with TRBJ2-7, with a possible D match to TRBD2 (5 bases). This CDR3 contains 14 residues. V was cut by 6 bases and J by 3 bases, with 15 bases left in between. Germline V gene data show CDR1 as MDHEN and CDR2 as SYDVKM. The CDR3: CASRLKEALYEQYF. Here the CDR3 DNA reads TGTGCCAGCAGACTTAAGGAGGCCCTCTACGAGCAGTACTTC.

This clonotype has at least ten counts. The chain combines TRBV20-1 with TRBJ2-2, with D possibly matching TRBD1 (6 bases). Per the germline V gene, CDR1 is DFQATT and CDR2 is SNEGSKA (reference sequence). This CDR3 has 16 residues. The V and J ends lost 0 bases and 0 bases respectively, with 11 bases between them. In DNA, the CDR3 is TGCAGTGCTAGAGATTTATGGGGGCCGAACACCGGGGAGCTGTTTTTT. Protein: CSARDLWGPNTGELFF.

This clonotype was observed at least ten times. The V gene is TRBV20-1, the J gene TRBJ1-1, with D unresolved. The CDR3 consists of 14 residues. Germline CDR1 DFQATT, CDR2 SNEGSKA (reference sequence). V gave up 5 bases and J gave up 4 bases, with 17 bases separating them. The CDR3 coding sequence is TGCAGTGCTTCGAGACGCACCCTAAGCACTGAAGCTTTCTTT. Its translation is CSASRRTLSTEAFF.

This clonotype was recorded at least ten times. The genes are TRBV12-3 or TRBV12-4 and TRBJ2-7, with 12 nucleotides matching TRBD1. The CDR3 loop spans 14 amino acids. J was trimmed by 9 bases and V by 5 bases; bases with no gene match: 8. The CDR3 nucleotides are TGTGCCAGCAGTAGAGGGACAGGGGGCGCAGGGCAGTACTTC. It is translated as CASSRGTGGAGQYF.